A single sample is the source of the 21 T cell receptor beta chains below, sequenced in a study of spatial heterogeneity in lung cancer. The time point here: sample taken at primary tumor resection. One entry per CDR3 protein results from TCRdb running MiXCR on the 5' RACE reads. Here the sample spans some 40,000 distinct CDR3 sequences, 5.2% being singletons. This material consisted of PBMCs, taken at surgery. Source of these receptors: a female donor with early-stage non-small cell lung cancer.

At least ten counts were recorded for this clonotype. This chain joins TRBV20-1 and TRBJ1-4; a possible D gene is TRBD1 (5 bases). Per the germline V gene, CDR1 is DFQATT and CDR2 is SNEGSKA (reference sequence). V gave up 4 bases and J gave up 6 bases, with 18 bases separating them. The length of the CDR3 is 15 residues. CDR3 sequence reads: CSATPIGAVDEKLFF. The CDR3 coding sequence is TGCAGTGCTACCCCCATAGGGGCAGTGGATGAAAAACTGTTTTTT.

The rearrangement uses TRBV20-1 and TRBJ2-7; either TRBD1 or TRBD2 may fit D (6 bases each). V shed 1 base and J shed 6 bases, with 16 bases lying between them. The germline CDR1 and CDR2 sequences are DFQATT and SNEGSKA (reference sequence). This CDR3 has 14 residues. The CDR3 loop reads CSARVGGGLSEQYF. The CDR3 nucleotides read TGCAGTGCTAGAGTCGGAGGGGGGCTTAGCGAGCAGTACTTC.

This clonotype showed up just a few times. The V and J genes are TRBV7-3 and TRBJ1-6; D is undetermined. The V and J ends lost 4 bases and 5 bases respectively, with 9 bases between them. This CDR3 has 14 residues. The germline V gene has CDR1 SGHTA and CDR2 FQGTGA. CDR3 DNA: TGTGCCAGCAGCTCTGACGGAAATAATTCACCCCTCCACTTT. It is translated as CASSSDGNNSPLHF.

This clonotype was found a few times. The CDR3 bases are TGTGCCACCAGCAGCGGACAGGGGGCTCGGAATAATTCACCCCTCCACTTT. Translating gives CATSSGQGARNNSPLHF. This chain uses TRBV15 with TRBJ1-6; the match to TRBD1 covers 11 bases. Germline CDR1 is LNHNV and CDR2 is YYDKDF (reference sequence). V was pared by 3 bases and J by 5 bases, with 6 bases of the junction left unmatched. The CDR3 is 17 amino acids.

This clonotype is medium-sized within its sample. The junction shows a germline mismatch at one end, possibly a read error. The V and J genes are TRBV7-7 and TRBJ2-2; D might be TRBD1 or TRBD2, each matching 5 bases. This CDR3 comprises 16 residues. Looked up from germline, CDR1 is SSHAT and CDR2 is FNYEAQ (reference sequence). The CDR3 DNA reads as TGTGCTAGCAGCCTCGGGACGGCCCGCGGCACCGGGGAGCTGTTTTTT. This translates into CASSLGTARGTGELFF.

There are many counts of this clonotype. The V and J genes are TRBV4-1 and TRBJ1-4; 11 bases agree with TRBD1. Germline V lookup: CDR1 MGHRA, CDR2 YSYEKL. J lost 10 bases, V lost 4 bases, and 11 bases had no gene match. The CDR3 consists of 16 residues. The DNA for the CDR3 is TGCGCCAGCAGCCTGCCAGGACGGGACAGGGGGGGAAAACTGTTTTTT. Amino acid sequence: CASSLPGRDRGGKLFF.

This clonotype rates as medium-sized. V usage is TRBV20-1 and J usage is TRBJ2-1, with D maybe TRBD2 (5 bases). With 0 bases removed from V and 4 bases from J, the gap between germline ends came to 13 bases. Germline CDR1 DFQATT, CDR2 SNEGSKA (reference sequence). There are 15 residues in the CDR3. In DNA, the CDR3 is TGCAGTGCTAGAGATCAGGCGGGCTCGTACAATGAGCAGTTCTTC. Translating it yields CSARDQAGSYNEQFF.

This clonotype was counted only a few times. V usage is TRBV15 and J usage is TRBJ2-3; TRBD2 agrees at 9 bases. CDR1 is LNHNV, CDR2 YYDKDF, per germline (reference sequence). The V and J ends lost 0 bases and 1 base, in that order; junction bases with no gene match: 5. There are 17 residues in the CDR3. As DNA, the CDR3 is TGTGCCACCAGCAGAGATTTGTCTAGCGGGGGCACAGATACGCAGTATTTT. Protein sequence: CATSRDLSSGGTDTQYF.

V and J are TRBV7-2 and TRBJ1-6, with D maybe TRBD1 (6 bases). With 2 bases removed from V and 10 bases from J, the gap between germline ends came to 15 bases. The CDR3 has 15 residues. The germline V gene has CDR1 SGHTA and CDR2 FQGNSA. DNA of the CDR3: TGTGCCAGCAGCTTAAGAGGCAGGGGAGAATCACCCCTCCACTTT. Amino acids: CASSLRGRGESPLHF. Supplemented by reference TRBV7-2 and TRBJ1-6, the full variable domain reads GAGVSQSPSNKVTEKGKDVELRCDPISGHTALYWYRQSLGQGLEFLIYFQGNSAPDKSGLPSDRFSAERTGGSVSTLTIQRTQQEDSAVYLCASSLRGRGESPLHFGNGTRLTVT.

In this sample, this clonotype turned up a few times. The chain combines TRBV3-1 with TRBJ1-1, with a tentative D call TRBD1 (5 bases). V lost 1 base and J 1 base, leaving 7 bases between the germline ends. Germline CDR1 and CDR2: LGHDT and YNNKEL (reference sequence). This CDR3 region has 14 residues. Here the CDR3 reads CASSQGGWNTEAFF. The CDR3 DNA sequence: TGTGCCAGCAGCCAAGGGGGCTGGAACACTGAAGCTTTCTTT.

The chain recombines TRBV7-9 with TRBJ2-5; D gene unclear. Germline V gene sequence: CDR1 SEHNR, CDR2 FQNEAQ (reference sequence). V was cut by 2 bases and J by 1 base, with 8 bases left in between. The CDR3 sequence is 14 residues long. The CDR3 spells CASSLSPVQETQYF. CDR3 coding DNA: TGTGCCAGCAGCTTATCGCCGGTCCAAGAGACCCAGTACTTC.

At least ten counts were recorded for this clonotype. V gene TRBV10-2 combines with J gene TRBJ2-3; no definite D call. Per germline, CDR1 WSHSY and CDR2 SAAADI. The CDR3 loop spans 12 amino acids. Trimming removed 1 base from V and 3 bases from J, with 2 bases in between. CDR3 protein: CASSEWTDTQYF. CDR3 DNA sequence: TGCGCCAGCAGTGAGTGGACAGATACGCAGTATTTT.

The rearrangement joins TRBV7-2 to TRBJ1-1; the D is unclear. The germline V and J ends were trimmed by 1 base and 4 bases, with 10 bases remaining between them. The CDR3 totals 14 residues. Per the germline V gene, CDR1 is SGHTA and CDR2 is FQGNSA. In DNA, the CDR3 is TGTGCCAGCAGCTTAGGGGTAGCAAGCACTGAAGCTTTCTTT. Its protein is CASSLGVASTEAFF.

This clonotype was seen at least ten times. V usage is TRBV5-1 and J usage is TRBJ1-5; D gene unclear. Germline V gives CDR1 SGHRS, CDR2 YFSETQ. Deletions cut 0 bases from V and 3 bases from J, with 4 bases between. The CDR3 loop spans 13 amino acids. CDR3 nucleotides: TGCGCCAGCAGCTTGGGGATCAATCAGCCCCAGCATTTT. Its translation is CASSLGINQPQHF.

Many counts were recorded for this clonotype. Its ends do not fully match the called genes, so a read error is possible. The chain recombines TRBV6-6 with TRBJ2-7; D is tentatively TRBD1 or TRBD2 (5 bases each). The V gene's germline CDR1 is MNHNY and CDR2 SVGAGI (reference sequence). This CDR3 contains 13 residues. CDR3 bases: TGTGCCAGCAGTTACGGGGACGGGGCGCCTTTGATGTTC. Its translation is CASSYGDGAPLMF.

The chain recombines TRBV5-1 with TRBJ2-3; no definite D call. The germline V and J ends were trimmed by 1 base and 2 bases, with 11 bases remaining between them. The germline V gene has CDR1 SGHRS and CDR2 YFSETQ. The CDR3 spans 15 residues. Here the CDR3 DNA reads TGCGCCAGCAGCTTGACTCCTAGTACCACAGATACGCAGTATTTT. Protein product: CASSLTPSTTDTQYF.

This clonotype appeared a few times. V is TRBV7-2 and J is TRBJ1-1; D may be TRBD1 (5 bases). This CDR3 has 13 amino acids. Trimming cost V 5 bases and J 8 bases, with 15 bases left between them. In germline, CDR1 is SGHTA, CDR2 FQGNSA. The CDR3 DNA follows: TGTGCCAGCAGCGGGGTGGACGCAGGGGAAGCTTTCTTT. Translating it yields CASSGVDAGEAFF.

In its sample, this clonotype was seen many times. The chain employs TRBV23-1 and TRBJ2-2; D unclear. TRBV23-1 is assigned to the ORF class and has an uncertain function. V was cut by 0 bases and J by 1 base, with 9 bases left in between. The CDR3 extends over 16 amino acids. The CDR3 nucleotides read TGCGCCAGCAGTCAATCGGTGCGTGTGAACACCGGGGAGCTGTTTTTT. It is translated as CASSQSVRVNTGELFF.

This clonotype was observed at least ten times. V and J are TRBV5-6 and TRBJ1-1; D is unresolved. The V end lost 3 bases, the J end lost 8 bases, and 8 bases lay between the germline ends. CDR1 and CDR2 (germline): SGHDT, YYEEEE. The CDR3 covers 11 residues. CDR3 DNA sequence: TGTGCCAGCAGCTCCAAAGAAGAAGCTTTCTTT. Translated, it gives CASSSKEEAFF.

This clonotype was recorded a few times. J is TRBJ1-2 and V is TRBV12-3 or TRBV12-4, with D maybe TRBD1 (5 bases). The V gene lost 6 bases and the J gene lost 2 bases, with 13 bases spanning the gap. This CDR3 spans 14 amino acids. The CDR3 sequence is CASSSTGANYGYTF. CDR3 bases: TGTGCCAGCAGCTCTACAGGTGCAAACTATGGCTACACCTTC.

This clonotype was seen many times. The CDR3 region has the DNA TGCAGCGTTGAAGACGTTCGGGCTTTCTTT. Amino acid sequence: CSVEDVRAFF. The V call is TRBV29-1, the J call TRBJ1-1; D remains ambiguous. CDR1 and CDR2 (germline): SQVTM, ANQGSEA. Trimming removed 0 bases from V and 11 bases from J, with 7 bases in between. The CDR3 runs 10 residues.